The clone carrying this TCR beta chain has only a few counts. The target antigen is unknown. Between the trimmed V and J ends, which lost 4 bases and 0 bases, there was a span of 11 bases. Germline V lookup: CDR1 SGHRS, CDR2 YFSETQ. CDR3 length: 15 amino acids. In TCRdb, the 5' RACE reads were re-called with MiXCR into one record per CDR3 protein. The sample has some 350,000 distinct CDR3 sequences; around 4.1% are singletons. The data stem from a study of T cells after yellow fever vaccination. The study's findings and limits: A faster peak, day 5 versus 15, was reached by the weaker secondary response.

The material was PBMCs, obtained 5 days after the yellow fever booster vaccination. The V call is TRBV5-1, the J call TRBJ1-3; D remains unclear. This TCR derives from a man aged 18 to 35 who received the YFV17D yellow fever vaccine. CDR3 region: CASSRDTSSGNTIYF. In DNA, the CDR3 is TGCGCCAGCAGCCGGGATACGAGCTCTGGAAACACCATATATTTT.